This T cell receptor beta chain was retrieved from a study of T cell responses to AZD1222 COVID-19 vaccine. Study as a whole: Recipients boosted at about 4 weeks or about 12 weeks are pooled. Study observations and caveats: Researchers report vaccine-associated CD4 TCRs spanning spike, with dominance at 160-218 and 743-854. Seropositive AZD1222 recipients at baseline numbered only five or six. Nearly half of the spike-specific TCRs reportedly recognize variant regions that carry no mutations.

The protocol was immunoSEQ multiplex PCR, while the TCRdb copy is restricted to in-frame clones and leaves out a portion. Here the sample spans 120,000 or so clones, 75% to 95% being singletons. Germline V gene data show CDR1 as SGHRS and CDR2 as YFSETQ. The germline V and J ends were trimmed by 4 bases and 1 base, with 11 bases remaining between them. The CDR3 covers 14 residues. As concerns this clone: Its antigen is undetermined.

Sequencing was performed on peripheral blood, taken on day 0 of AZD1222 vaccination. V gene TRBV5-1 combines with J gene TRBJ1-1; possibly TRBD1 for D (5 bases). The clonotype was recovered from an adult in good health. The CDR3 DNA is TGCGCCAGCAGCCTCCACAGGACGAACACTGAAGCTTTCTTT. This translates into CASSLHRTNTEAFF.